The rows below give T cell receptor beta chains drawn from one sample of a study of early T cells in non-severe SARS-CoV-2 infection. TCRdb itself ran the 5' RACE reads through MiXCR, one entry per CDR3 protein. The table includes under 60,000 distinct CDR3 sequences, 5.6% detected once. Material: whole blood. These receptors were collected from an adult who was a healthcare worker with PCR-confirmed SARS-CoV-2 infection or an uninfected control (not recorded which). CDR3s include the opening cysteine and the closing phenylalanine or tryptophan. D genes are given only for firm matches. Size tells how often a clone was seen (once, few, many) or the class of an expanded clone, and some rows leave it out.

TRBD1	many	TRBV5-1	TRBJ2-5	TGCGCCAGCAGCGCGGGGACAGGGGGCTATGAGACCCAGTACTTC	CASSAGTGGYETQYF
NA	NA	TRBV7-2	TRBJ2-1	TGTGCCAGCAGCCAAAAAGGCCAATACAATGAGCAGTTCTTC	CASSQKGQYNEQFF
NA	medium-sized	TRBV2	TRBJ1-1	TGTGCCAGCAGTCCCAGGGTTGGCACTGAAGCTTTCTTT	CASSPRVGTEAFF
TRBD2	NA	TRBV24-1	TRBJ2-1	TGTGCCAACAGTTTTCGACGGGGGCTAGCGGGAGGGGAGCAGTTCTTC	CANSFRRGLAGGEQFF
NA	NA	TRBV12-3/TRBV12-4	TRBJ2-1	TGTGCCAGCAGTTTAGGTGTCTCTGTGGGGGTGACCCGCGAGCAGTTCTTC	CASSLGVSVGVTREQFF
NA	many	TRBV13	TRBJ2-7	TGTGCCAGCAGCTTAGGCAGGGGCCGGGAGCAGTACTTC	CASSLGRGREQYF
TRBD2	NA	TRBV7-9	TRBJ2-7	TGTGCCAGCAGCTTAAATCGTCTAGCGGGTATCGAGCAGTACTTC	CASSLNRLAGIEQYF
TRBD2	many	TRBV4-1	TRBJ2-1	TGCGCCAGCAGCCAAGAAGGCGCTAGCGGGAGGCCCGCCGGCTCCTACAATGAGCAGTTCTTC	CASSQEGASGRPAGSYNEQFF
TRBD1	many	TRBV19	TRBJ1-1	TGTGCCAGTAGTATACCAGGGGGCGGGTCGAATGAAGCCTTCTTT	CASSIPGGGSNEAFF
NA	many	TRBV20-1	TRBJ1-1	TGCAGTGCTAGAGATTTCAGGGTGAACACTGAAGCTTTCTTT	CSARDFRVNTEAFF
NA	many	TRBV10-2	TRBJ2-7	TGCGCCAGCAGGGCCCTGGGGGGCGAGCAGTACTTC	CASRALGGEQYF
TRBD2	NA	TRBV5-1	TRBJ2-7	TGCGCCAGCAGCGCCACCTTAGCGGGGGCGACCTACGAGCAGTACTTC	CASSATLAGATYEQYF
NA	many	TRBV12-3/TRBV12-4	TRBJ2-7	TGTGCCAGCAGTTCCAGCACGACTCTCTACGAGCAGTACTTC	CASSSSTTLYEQYF
TRBD1	many	TRBV6-6	TRBJ1-4	TGTGCCAGCAGCTCCACAGGGGGCGACGAAAAACTGTTTTTT	CASSSTGGDEKLFF
TRBD1	many	TRBV2	TRBJ1-5	TGTGCCAGCAGTGAAAGGACAGGGGATCAGCCCCAGCATTTT	CASSERTGDQPQHF
NA	few	TRBV12-3/TRBV12-4	TRBJ1-1	TGTGCCAGCAGAACCGTCAATGAAGCTTTCTTT	CASRTVNEAFF
NA	NA	TRBV2	TRBJ2-3	TGTGCCAGCGGGGGGGACAGGCTCACAGATACGCAGTATTTT	CASGGDRLTDTQYF
TRBD2	many	TRBV6-8	TRBJ2-1	TGTGCCAGCAGCGGGCCTTGGGTAGCGGGGAGCAATGAGCAGTTCTTC	CASSGPWVAGSNEQFF
NA	many	TRBV6-5	TRBJ2-2	TGTGCCAGCAGTTACACGGCAACCGGGGAGCTGTTTTTT	CASSYTATGELFF
NA	many	TRBV5-1	TRBJ2-7	TGCGCCAGCACGGTTGGAGCGAAGGGCGAGCAGTACTTC	CASTVGAKGEQYF
TRBD1	few	TRBV10-2	TRBJ1-2	TGCGCCAGCAGTGAGCCCCTGACAGGGGACGGCTACACCTTC	CASSEPLTGDGYTF
NA	many	TRBV10-3	TRBJ1-1	TGTGCCATCAGTAGGGACCGGGCTGAAGCTTTCTTT	CAISRDRAEAFF
TRBD1	many	TRBV5-1	TRBJ1-2	TGCGCCAGCAGCATTTCGGCTCAGGGGGTCGATGGCTACACCTTC	CASSISAQGVDGYTF
TRBD1	many	TRBV5-5	TRBJ2-7	TGTGCCAGCAGCTCCCGGGACAGGACCTACGAGCAGTACTTC	CASSSRDRTYEQYF
TRBD2	NA	TRBV7-9	TRBJ2-1	TGTGCCAGCAGCTTACCTGGCGGGAGGAGTTTTAGTGAGCAGTTCTTC	CASSLPGGRSFSEQFF
NA	many	TRBV6-1	TRBJ1-6	TGTGCCAGCAGTGAAAGGACAGTCTATAATTCACCCCTCCACTTT	CASSERTVYNSPLHF
NA	many	TRBV4-1	TRBJ1-6	TGCGCCAGCAGCCAAGGGCAACAGGGCGGTCCGCCCCTCCACTTT	CASSQGQQGGPPLHF
TRBD1	many	TRBV6-5	TRBJ2-7	TGTGCCAGCAGGGCCGGGACAGGGGGGCGCGAGCAGTACTTC	CASRAGTGGREQYF
NA	many	TRBV20-1	TRBJ2-1	TGCAGTGCTACCGAGGGGGCTAGCGGCTACAATGAGCAGTTCTTC	CSATEGASGYNEQFF
TRBD2	few	TRBV20-1	TRBJ2-7	TGCAGTGCCTCTGTTGACAGGGGACTAGCGGGTTCCTACGAGCAGTACTTC	CSASVDRGLAGSYEQYF
NA	NA	TRBV25-1	TRBJ2-7	TGTGCCAGCAGTATAACAGGGACCTACGAGCAGTACTTC	CASSITGTYEQYF
NA	NA	TRBV10-2	TRBJ1-1	TGCGCCAGCAGTTCAATCACTGAAGCTTTCTTT	CASSSITEAFF
NA	NA	TRBV7-2	TRBJ2-1	TGTGCCAGCAGCTTATCCCAGGGCATATACAATGAGCAGTTCTTC	CASSLSQGIYNEQFF
NA	NA	TRBV5-6	TRBJ2-7	TGTGCCAGCAGCCCAGTGGGTGGCGGATTTTACGAGCAGTACTTC	CASSPVGGGFYEQYF
NA	NA	TRBV7-2	TRBJ1-2	TGTGCCAGCAGCGCCGGACCGTCTAACTCAATCTATGGCTACACCTTC	CASSAGPSNSIYGYTF
TRBD1	many	TRBV7-2	TRBJ2-1	TGTGCCAAAAGATCGACAGGGGGCTCTGGGCAGTTCTTC	CAKRSTGGSGQFF
TRBD2	many	TRBV12-3/TRBV12-4	TRBJ2-7	TGTGCCAGCAGTTACGGGGGGACTAGCGGATACGAGCAGTACTTC	CASSYGGTSGYEQYF
NA	few	TRBV10-3	TRBJ2-2	TGTGCCATCAGAGGGTTGGCCGGGGAGCTGTTTTTT	CAIRGLAGELFF
NA	few	TRBV18	TRBJ1-1	TGTGCCAGCTCACCACGGGCCCTCTACGGGGGGCCGATGAACACTGAAGCTTTCTTT	CASSPRALYGGPMNTEAFF
NA	many	TRBV10-3	TRBJ2-7	TGTGCCATCAGTGAGTCGAGGGGGTATCACGAGCAGTACTTC	CAISESRGYHEQYF